The 2 T cell receptor beta chains reported below all come from one sample, sequenced in a study of T-cell reconstitution after alpha-beta-depleted transplantation in children. A TCRbeta library incorporating unique molecular identifiers was prepared. TCRdb re-called the PCR reads through MiXCR, storing one row per CDR3 protein. This sample has 600,000 to 700,000 distinct CDR3 sequences, with around a sixth found just once. Here the sequenced sample was PBMCs from the stem cell graft donor, taken from the stem cell graft. The receptors derive from a human donor who donated a stem cell graft to a child with acute myeloid leukemia.

This clonotype came up a few times. CDR3 residues: CASSWTSGGDADTQYF. The CDR3 nucleotides are TGCGCCAGCAGCTGGACTAGCGGGGGGGATGCAGATACGCAGTATTTT. The chain employs TRBV5-1 and TRBJ2-3; 15 bases are a match to TRBD2. The CDR3 is made up of 16 amino acids. Trimming at V came to 3 bases and at J to 4 bases, leaving 3 bases not matched to a gene. Germline CDR1 is SGHRS and CDR2 is YFSETQ.

This clonotype was counted at least ten times. This chain uses TRBV20-1 with TRBJ1-2; 8 bases align to TRBD1. This CDR3 is 11 amino acids long. V lost 5 bases to trimming and J lost 5 bases; unmatched junction nucleotides: 1. Germline-derived CDR1 and CDR2 are DFQATT and SNEGSKA (reference sequence). The CDR3 is CSAGQGYGYTF. The CDR3 coding sequence is TGCAGTGCTGGACAGGGTTATGGCTACACCTTC.